This TCR beta chain was recovered during a study of T cells expressing NK-cell markers. About the research overall: It was sorted CD3+CD56+NKG2C+, CD3+CD56+NKG2C- and CD3+CD56-NKG2C+ T cells that supplied the TCR beta repertoires. Most of the eight sequenced donors were classified as HCMV-seropositive, and one was classified as seronegative. The study's findings and limits: Of CD8+ T cells, roughly 1.0-7.5% belonged to dominant NKG2C+ clonotypes in roughly 6 donors.

CDR3 length equals 13 residues. Per the germline V gene, CDR1 is DFQATT and CDR2 is SNEGSKA (reference sequence). TCR beta cDNA was made by 5'RACE template switching with UMIs. TCRdb reprocessed the 5' RACE reads and keeps a single row for each CDR3 protein, giving no DNA. This table holds about 540,000 distinct CDR3 sequences. A note on this clonotype: Its antigen is currently unknown.

Specimen: blood T cells: a sorted CD56 or NKG2C T cell subset, CD4+ or CD8+ T cells, or bulk PBMC T cells (not recorded which). The sequence was collected from a man between 18 and 29 years old in good health. The rearrangement uses TRBV20-1 and TRBJ2-7. CDR3 loop: CSALTSDSYEQYF.